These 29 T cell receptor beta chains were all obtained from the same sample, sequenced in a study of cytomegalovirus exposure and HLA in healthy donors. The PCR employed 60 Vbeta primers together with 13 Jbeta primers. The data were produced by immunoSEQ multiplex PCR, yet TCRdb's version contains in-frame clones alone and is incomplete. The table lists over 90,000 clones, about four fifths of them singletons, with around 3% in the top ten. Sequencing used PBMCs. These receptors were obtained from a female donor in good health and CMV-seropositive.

The CDR3 bases are TGTGCCAGTGGAAGGAGGAACACCGGGGAGCTGTTTTTT. Translating gives CASGRRNTGELFF. The V gene is TRBV19, the J gene TRBJ2-2; D remains ambiguous. CDR1 and CDR2 (germline): LNHDA, SQIVND (reference sequence). This CDR3 is 13 amino acids long. Trimming pared 8 bases from V and 1 base from J, leaving 8 bases between.

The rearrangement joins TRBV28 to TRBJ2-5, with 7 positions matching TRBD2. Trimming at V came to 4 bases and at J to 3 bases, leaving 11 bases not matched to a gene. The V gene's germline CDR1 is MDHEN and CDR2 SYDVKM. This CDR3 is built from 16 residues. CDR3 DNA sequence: TGTGCCAGCAGTTCCCCCCCGCTGGCGGGGGAAGAGACCCAGTACTTC. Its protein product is CASSSPPLAGEETQYF.

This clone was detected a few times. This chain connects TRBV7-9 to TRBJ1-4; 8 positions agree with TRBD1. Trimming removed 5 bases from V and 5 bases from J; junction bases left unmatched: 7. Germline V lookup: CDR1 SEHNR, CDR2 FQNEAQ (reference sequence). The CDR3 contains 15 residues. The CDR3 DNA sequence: TGTGCCAGCAGCCTGGACAGGGACCCCAATGAAAAACTGTTTTTT. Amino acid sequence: CASSLDRDPNEKLFF.

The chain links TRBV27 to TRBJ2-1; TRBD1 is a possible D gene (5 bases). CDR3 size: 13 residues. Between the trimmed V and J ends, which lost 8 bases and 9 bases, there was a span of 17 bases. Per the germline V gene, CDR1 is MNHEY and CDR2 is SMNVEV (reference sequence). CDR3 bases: TGTGCCAGCGCCCGTGCAGGGCTCGGTGAGCAGTTCTTC. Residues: CASARAGLGEQFF.

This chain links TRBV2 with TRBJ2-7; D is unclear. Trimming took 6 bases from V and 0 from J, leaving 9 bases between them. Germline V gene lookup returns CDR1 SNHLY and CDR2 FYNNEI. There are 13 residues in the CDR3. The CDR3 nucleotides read TGTGCCAGCAGGAATGGAGACTCCTACGAGCAGTACTTC. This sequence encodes CASRNGDSYEQYF.

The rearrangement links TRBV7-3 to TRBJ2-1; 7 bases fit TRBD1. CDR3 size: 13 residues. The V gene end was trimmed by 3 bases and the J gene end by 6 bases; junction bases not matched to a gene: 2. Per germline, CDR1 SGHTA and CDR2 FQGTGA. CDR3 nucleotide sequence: TGTGCCAGCAGCTTCAGGGGGATCAATGAGCAGTTCTTC. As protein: CASSFRGINEQFF.

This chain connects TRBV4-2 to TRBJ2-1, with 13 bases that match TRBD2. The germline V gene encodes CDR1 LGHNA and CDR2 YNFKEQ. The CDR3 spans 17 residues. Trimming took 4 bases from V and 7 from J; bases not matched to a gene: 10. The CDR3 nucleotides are TGTGCCAGCAGCCGCCGAGGCGGACTAGCGGGAGATAATGAGCAGTTCTTC. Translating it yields CASSRRGGLAGDNEQFF.

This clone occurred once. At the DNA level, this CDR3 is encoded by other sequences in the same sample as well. The CDR3 region has the DNA TGTGCCAGCCTGCCGGGACTAGCTTCGACCGGGGAGCTGTTTTTT. Its translation is CASLPGLASTGELFF. The chain employs TRBV6-5 and TRBJ2-2; TRBD2 matches at 9 bases. The CDR3 is 15 residues long. Germline-derived CDR1 and CDR2 are MNHEY and SVGAGI. The J segment lost 5 bases and the V segment lost 8 bases, leaving 9 bases of the junction unmatched.

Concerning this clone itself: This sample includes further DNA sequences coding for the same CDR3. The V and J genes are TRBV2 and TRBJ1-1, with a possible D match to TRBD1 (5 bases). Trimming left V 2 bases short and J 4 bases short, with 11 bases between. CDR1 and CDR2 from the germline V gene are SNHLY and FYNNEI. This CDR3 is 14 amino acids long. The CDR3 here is CASSEHGRATEAFF. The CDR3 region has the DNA TGTGCCAGCAGTGAACACGGCAGGGCCACTGAAGCTTTCTTT.

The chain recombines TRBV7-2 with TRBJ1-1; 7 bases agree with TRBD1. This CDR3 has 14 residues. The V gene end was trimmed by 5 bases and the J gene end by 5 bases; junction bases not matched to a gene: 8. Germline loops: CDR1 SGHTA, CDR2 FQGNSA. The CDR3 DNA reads TGTGCCAGCAGCCCACAAACAGGGGAAACTGAAGCTTTCTTT. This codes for CASSPQTGETEAFF.

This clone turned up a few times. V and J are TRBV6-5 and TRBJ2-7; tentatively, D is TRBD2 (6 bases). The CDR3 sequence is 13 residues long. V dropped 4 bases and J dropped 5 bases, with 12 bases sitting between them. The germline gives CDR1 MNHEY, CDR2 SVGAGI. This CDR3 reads CASSSGVRHEQYF. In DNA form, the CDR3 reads TGTGCCAGCAGTTCGGGGGTCCGCCACGAGCAGTACTTC.

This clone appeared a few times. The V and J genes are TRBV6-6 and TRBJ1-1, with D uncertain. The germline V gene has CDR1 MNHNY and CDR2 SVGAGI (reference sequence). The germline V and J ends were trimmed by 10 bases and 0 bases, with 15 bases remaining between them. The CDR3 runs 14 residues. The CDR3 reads CATTLSGMNTEAFF. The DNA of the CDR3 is TGTGCCACAACCCTATCGGGGATGAACACTGAAGCTTTCTTT.

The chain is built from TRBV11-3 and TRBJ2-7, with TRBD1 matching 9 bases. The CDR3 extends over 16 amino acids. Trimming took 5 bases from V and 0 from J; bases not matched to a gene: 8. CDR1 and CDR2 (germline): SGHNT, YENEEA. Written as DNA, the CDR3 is TGTGCCAGCAGCCCCCCCGGGACAGGGAGCTCCTACGAGCAGTACTTC. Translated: CASSPPGTGSSYEQYF.

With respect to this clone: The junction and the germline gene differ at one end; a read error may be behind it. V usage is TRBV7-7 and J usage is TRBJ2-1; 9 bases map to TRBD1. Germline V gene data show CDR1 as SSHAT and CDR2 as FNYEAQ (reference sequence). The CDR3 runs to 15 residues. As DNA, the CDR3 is TGTGCTAGCAGCTTGGCTCCGGGACAGGGTAATGAGCAGTTCTTC. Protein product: CASSLAPGQGNEQFF.

The CDR3 region is CASSQQGSDTQYF. The CDR3 region has the DNA TGCGCCAGCAGCCAACAGGGATCAGATACGCAGTATTTT. This rearrangement joins TRBV4-1 to TRBJ2-3; the D gene is possibly TRBD1 (5 bases). The V gene's germline CDR1 is MGHRA and CDR2 YSYEKL. V was shortened by 2 bases and J by 4 bases, with 7 bases between the two germline ends. The CDR3 consists of 13 residues.

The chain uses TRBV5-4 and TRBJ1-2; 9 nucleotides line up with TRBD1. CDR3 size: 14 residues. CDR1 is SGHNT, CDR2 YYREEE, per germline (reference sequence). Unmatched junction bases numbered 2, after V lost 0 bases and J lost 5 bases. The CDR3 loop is CASSLGDREYGYTF. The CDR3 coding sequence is TGTGCCAGCAGCTTGGGGGACAGGGAGTATGGCTACACCTTC.

The CDR3 here is CASSPLRGGTEAFF. The CDR3 DNA reads TGTGCCAGCTCACCACTTCGGGGGGGCACTGAAGCTTTCTTT. The rearrangement joins TRBV18 to TRBJ1-1; tentative D call: TRBD1 (5 bases). The CDR3 runs to 14 residues. V gave up 1 base and J gave up 4 bases, with 10 bases separating them. Germline V CDR1 and CDR2: KGHSH, LQKENI.

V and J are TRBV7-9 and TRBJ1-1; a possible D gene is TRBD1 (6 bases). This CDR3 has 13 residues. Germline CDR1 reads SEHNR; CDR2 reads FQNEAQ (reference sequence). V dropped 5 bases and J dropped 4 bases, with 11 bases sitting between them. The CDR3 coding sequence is TGTGCCAGCAGCATAGGGACACTCACTGAAGCTTTCTTT. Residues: CASSIGTLTEAFF.

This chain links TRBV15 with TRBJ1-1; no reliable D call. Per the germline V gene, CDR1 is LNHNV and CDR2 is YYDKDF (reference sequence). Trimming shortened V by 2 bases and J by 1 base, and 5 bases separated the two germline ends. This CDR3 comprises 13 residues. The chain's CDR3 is CATSRQENTEAFF. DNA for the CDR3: TGTGCCACCAGCAGACAGGAGAACACTGAAGCTTTCTTT.

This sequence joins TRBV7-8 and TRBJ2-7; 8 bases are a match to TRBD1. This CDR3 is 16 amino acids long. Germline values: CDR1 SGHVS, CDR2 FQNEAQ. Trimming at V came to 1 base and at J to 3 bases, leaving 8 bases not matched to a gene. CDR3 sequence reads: CASSLVQGQGNYEQYF. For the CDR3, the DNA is TGTGCCAGCAGCTTAGTTCAAGGACAGGGTAACTACGAGCAGTACTTC.

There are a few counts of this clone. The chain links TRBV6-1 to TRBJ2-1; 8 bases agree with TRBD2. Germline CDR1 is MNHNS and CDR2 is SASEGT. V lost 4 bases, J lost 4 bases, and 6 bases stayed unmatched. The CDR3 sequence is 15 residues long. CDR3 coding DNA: TGTGCCAGCAGTGTTCTTGCGGGGGGTTACAATGAGCAGTTCTTC. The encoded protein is CASSVLAGGYNEQFF.

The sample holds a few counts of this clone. As DNA, the CDR3 is TGTGCCAGTAGCCCACTCCCCAGGGGGTCTGAAGCTTTCTTT. Translated: CASSPLPRGSEAFF. The rearrangement links TRBV19 to TRBJ1-1; the match to TRBD1 covers 7 bases. V shed 6 bases, J shed 6 bases, and the junction held 10 bases outside the gene matches. Germline V gene data show CDR1 as LNHDA and CDR2 as SQIVND (reference sequence). This CDR3 spans 14 amino acids.

In DNA, the CDR3 is TGTGCCAGCAGCTTCGACACCGTCAAGGCCAACGTCCTGACTTTC. Its translation is CASSFDTVKANVLTF. V is TRBV5-4 and J is TRBJ2-6; D is uncertain. Germline loops: CDR1 SGHNT, CDR2 YYREEE (reference sequence). Trimming stripped 2 bases from V and 6 bases from J, with 12 bases between. This CDR3 comprises 15 residues.

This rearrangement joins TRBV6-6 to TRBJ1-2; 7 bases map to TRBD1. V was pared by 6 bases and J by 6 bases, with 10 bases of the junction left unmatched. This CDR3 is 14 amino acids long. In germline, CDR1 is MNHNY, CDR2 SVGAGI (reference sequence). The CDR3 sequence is CASRPGTAKHGYTF. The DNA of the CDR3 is TGTGCCAGCAGACCTGGGACAGCGAAACATGGCTACACCTTC.

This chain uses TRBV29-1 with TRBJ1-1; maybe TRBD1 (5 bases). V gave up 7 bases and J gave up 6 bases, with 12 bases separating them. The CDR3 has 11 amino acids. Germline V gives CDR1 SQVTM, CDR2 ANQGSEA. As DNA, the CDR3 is TGCAGCGGCAGGGTTTTCGCTGAAGCTTTCTTT. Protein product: CSGRVFAEAFF.

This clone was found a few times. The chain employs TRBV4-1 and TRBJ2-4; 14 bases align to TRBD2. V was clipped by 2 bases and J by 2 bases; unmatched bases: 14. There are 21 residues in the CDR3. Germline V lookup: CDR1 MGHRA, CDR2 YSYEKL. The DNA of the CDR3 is TGCGCCAGCAGCCAAATATTCTCCGGGACTAGCGGGAGCGGCCCCAAAAACATTCAGTACTTC. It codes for CASSQIFSGTSGSGPKNIQYF.

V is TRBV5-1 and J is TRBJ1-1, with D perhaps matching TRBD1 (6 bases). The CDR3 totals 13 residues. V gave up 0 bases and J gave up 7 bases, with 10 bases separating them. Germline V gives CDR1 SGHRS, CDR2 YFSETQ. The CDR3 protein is CASSLEATGEAFF. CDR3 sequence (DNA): TGCGCCAGCAGCTTGGAAGCGACAGGTGAAGCTTTCTTT. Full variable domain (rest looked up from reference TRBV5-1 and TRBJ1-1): KAGVTQTPRYLIKTRGQQVTLSCSPISGHRSVSWYQQTPGQGLQFLFEYFSETQRNKGNFPGRFSGRQFSNSRSEMNVSTLELGDSALYLCASSLEATGEAFFGQGTRLTVV.

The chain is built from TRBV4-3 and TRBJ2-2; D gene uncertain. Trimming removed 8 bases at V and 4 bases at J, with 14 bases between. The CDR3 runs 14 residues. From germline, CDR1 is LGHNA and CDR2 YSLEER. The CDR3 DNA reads TGCGCCAGCGGCACAACGCACAGCACCGGGGAGCTGTTTTTT. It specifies CASGTTHSTGELFF.

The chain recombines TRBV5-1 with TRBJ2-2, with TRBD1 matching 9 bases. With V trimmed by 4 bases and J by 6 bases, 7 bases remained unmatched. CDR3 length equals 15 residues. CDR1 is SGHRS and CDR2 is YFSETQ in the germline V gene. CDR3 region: CASSLQGQGSGELFF. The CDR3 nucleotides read TGCGCCAGCAGCCTACAGGGACAGGGATCCGGGGAGCTGTTTTTT. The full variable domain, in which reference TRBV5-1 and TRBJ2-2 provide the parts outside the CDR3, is KAGVTQTPRYLIKTRGQQVTLSCSPISGHRSVSWYQQTPGQGLQFLFEYFSETQRNKGNFPGRFSGRQFSNSRSEMNVSTLELGDSALYLCASSLQGQGSGELFFGEGSRLTVL.